This T cell receptor beta chain was sequenced during a study of a mutant IDH1 vaccine in newly diagnosed glioma. For the study at large: Vaccination followed radiotherapy alone by 4-6 weeks, or accompanied temozolomide cycles. The sex distribution of treated patients was roughly 62% male and about 40% female, with a mean age of approximately 40 years.

As regards this clone: The target antigen is unknown.

The CDR3 contains 15 residues. V was clipped by 3 bases and J by 7 bases, with 14 bases between them. Germline V gene data show CDR1 as SGHDT and CDR2 as YYEEEE. Time point of the sample: week 35, safety follow-up. All doses held 300 ug of mutant IDH1 20-mer peptide, with topical imiquimod. Scheduled for weeks 1, 3, 5, 7, 11, 15, 19 and 23, eight vaccinations were given to patients. Only in-frame clones appear in the TCRdb table, and some are missing; sequencing was by immunoSEQ multiplex PCR. The sample lists around 69,000 clones, around nine tenths occurring once. This rearrangement joins TRBV5-6 to TRBJ1-6, with D possibly matching TRBD1 (6 bases). The sample was PBMCs, taken from a glioma patient whose treatment included an IDH1 peptide vaccine. This receptor was obtained from a man aged 25-45 years with glioma. CDR3 sequence reads: CASSSTRRGNSPLHF. The CDR3 DNA reads as TGTGCCAGCAGCTCCACCCGGAGGGGGAATTCACCCCTCCACTTT.